This T cell receptor (beta chain) emerged from a study of T-cell reconstitution after alpha-beta-depleted transplantation in children. This clonotype was counted ten times or more. Its antigen is undetermined. Construction of the TCRbeta library involved unique molecular identifiers. In TCRdb, the PCR reads were re-called with MiXCR into one record per CDR3 protein. The data contain around 200,000 distinct CDR3 sequences, about 8.4% of them singletons. Study-wide findings and caveats: Roughly two months post-transplant, alpha-beta T cells reportedly originated from several hundred graft clones that had expanded.

The length of the CDR3 is 13 residues. Trimming took 3 bases from V and 2 from J, leaving 9 bases between them. Germline CDR1 DFQATT, CDR2 SNEGSKA (reference sequence). Sequences were derived from PBMCs, mostly from graft donor cells, sampled 360 days after TCRalphabeta/CD19-depleted stem cell transplant. The source is a male patient under 10 years old who had a stem cell transplant for acute myeloid leukemia, so the T cells may come from the graft donor. The chain is built from TRBV20-1 and TRBJ2-3; D is uncertain. CDR3 sequence: CSASASFTDTQYF. The CDR3 DNA follows: TGCAGTGCTAGTGCGTCCTTCACAGATACGCAGTATTTT.